This passage covers 20 T cell receptor beta chains from one sample sequenced in a study of T cell repertoires in cytomegalovirus infection. From the reads, TCRdb called clonotypes with MiXCR, one entry per CDR3 protein. This sample has a few hundred thousand distinct CDR3 sequences, with roughly 22% found just once. What was sequenced was CD8+ T cells from PBMCs. The receptor source for this set is a human donor in good health (CMV status not recorded). Some clones in this sample may be carry-over from other donors' samples.

This clonotype was counted many times. V is TRBV28 and J is TRBJ2-7; D not certain. The CDR3 loop spans 14 amino acids. With 5 bases removed from V and 0 bases from J, the gap between germline ends came to 11 bases. Germline CDR1 is MDHEN and CDR2 is SYDVKM. The CDR3 reads CASSLWGSSYEQYF. CDR3 nucleotide sequence: TGTGCCAGCAGTCTTTGGGGTAGCTCCTACGAGCAGTACTTC.

This clonotype was counted between two and nine times. The chain has TRBV12-3 or TRBV12-4 and TRBJ2-7, with D unresolved. This CDR3 region has 13 residues. Trimming left V 3 bases short and J 6 bases short, with 12 bases between. CDR3 region: CASSFFGVREQYF. The CDR3 region has the DNA TGTGCCAGCAGTTTTTTTGGGGTCCGCGAGCAGTACTTC.

The chain joins TRBV27 to TRBJ2-1; D not certain. This CDR3 contains 12 residues. With 3 bases removed from V and 6 bases from J, the gap between germline ends came to 6 bases. Per the germline V gene, CDR1 is MNHEY and CDR2 is SMNVEV (reference sequence). CDR3 bases: TGTGCCAGCAGTTTTACCAGCAATGAGCAGTTCTTC. It yields the protein CASSFTSNEQFF.

This clonotype has ten or more counts. This rearrangement joins TRBV29-1 to TRBJ1-1; TRBD1 matches at 8 bases. Germline loops: CDR1 SQVTM, CDR2 ANQGSEA. This CDR3 spans 15 amino acids. Trimming cost V 2 bases and J 0 bases; bases outside gene matches: 5. This CDR3 reads CSVEQAGGLNTEAFF. The CDR3 DNA reads TGCAGCGTTGAACAGGCAGGGGGCTTGAACACTGAAGCTTTCTTT.

The chain links TRBV29-1 to TRBJ2-7; a weak D match, TRBD1 (5 bases). V shed 0 bases and J shed 3 bases, with 6 bases lying between them. CDR3 length: 12 residues. Germline V gene lookup returns CDR1 SQVTM and CDR2 ANQGSEA. CDR3 loop: CSVEDQGYEQYF. CDR3 nucleotides: TGCAGCGTTGAAGATCAGGGCTACGAGCAGTACTTC.

This chain connects TRBV4-2 to TRBJ2-1; 13 bases fit TRBD2. V shed 1 base and J 10 bases; nucleotides not matched to a gene: 13. The length of the CDR3 is 18 residues. The germline V gene encodes CDR1 LGHNA and CDR2 YNFKEQ. The CDR3 sequence: CASSQAFAGLAGEGEQFF. CDR3 in DNA: TGTGCCAGCAGCCAAGCCTTTGCCGGACTAGCGGGGGAGGGAGAGCAGTTCTTC.

This clonotype occurred many times. The rearrangement joins TRBV7-9 to TRBJ1-5; 11 nucleotides align to TRBD1. V trimming: 5 bases; J trimming: 8 bases; junction bases outside the gene matches: 5. The CDR3 is made up of 14 amino acids. CDR1 is SEHNR and CDR2 is FQNEAQ in the germline V gene (reference sequence). The CDR3 here is CASSPGTGGEPQHF. The CDR3 coding sequence is TGTGCCAGCAGCCCTGGGACAGGGGGTGAGCCCCAGCATTTT.

This clonotype was counted many times. The V call is TRBV7-8, the J call TRBJ1-2; D is uncertain. Germline V CDR1 and CDR2: SGHVS, FQNEAQ. The CDR3 spans 15 residues. Trimming removed 4 bases from V and 0 bases from J, with 12 bases in between. This CDR3 is CASSSEGRANYGYTF. The CDR3, as DNA: TGTGCCAGCAGCTCGGAGGGCAGAGCTAACTATGGCTACACCTTC.

There are a few counts of this clonotype. DNA for the CDR3: TGTGCCAGCAGCTTGAATGATAGATTGGAGACCCAGTACTTC. This encodes CASSLNDRLETQYF. The rearrangement joins TRBV5-4 to TRBJ2-5; unclear D gene. There are 14 residues in the CDR3. The germline V gene has CDR1 SGHNT and CDR2 YYREEE (reference sequence). V was cut by 1 base and J by 5 bases, with 12 bases left in between.

The chain is built from TRBV19 and TRBJ1-2; 12 nucleotides agree with TRBD1. V lost 3 bases, J lost 8 bases, and 7 bases stayed unmatched. The CDR3 is 15 residues long. CDR1 is LNHDA and CDR2 is SQIVND in the germline V gene (reference sequence). The CDR3 protein is CASSITGTGGDGYTF. CDR3 sequence (DNA): TGTGCCAGTAGTATTACCGGGACAGGGGGCGACGGCTACACCTTC.

The chain uses TRBV2 and TRBJ2-5, with D uncertain. V was clipped by 5 bases and J by 3 bases, with 7 bases between them. This CDR3 region has 12 residues. CDR1 SNHLY and CDR2 FYNNEI come from the germline V gene. CDR3 nucleotides: TGTGCCAGCAGTCTTGGGGAAGAGACCCAGTACTTC. This encodes CASSLGEETQYF.

The table lists this clonotype with many counts. The chain carries TRBV7-9 and TRBJ1-3; 10 bases line up with TRBD1. Germline lookup yields CDR1 SEHNR and CDR2 FQNEAQ (reference sequence). The V segment lost 5 bases and the J segment 3 bases; nucleotides outside the gene matches: 10. The CDR3 length is 17 residues. The CDR3: CASSPGQGRVGGNTIYF. The CDR3 nucleotides read TGTGCCAGCAGCCCGGGACAGGGGCGAGTCGGTGGAAACACCATATATTTT.

V and J are TRBV29-1 and TRBJ2-7; D is perhaps TRBD2 (5 bases). Per germline, CDR1 SQVTM and CDR2 ANQGSEA. This CDR3 is built from 12 residues. The V and J ends lost 4 bases and 5 bases respectively, with 12 bases between them. In DNA, the CDR3 is TGCAGCGTTGCCGGGGTTTTCCACGAGCAGTACTTC. Its protein product is CSVAGVFHEQYF.

The chain recombines TRBV5-6 with TRBJ2-3; D is unclear. Per germline, CDR1 SGHDT and CDR2 YYEEEE. Trimming left V 4 bases short and J 0 bases short, with 21 bases between. This CDR3 is 18 amino acids long. The CDR3 loop is CASSLRAAQAYSTDTQYF. CDR3 coding DNA: TGTGCCAGCAGCCTCCGTGCCGCCCAGGCTTATAGCACAGATACGCAGTATTTT.

This clonotype was counted many times. V usage is TRBV28 and J usage is TRBJ1-1, with 8 bases identical to TRBD1. Germline V gene lookup returns CDR1 MDHEN and CDR2 SYDVKM. CDR3 length: 13 residues. The trim removed 7 bases at V and 6 bases at J, leaving 7 bases unmatched. The CDR3 DNA reads as TGTGCCAGCACCCCCCGGGACAGGTCTGAAGCTTTCTTT. The encoded protein is CASTPRDRSEAFF.

Details on this clonotype: Since a much larger clone is just one base distant, this may be a read error. This sequence joins TRBV7-4 and TRBJ2-3; 8 bases align to TRBD2. Germline loops: CDR1 SGHVT, CDR2 SQSDAQ. The CDR3 sequence is 15 residues long. This CDR3 reads CASSFSGGSKDTQYF. CDR3 DNA: TGTGCCAGCAGCTTCAGCGGGGGCAGCAAAGATACGCAGTATTTT.

The chain employs TRBV19 and TRBJ2-1, with D perhaps given as TRBD1 or TRBD2 (5 bases each). The CDR3 spans 15 residues. CDR1 and CDR2 from the germline V gene are LNHDA and SQIVND (reference sequence). Trimming shortened V by 2 bases and J by 5 bases, and 13 bases separated the two germline ends. CDR3 sequence (DNA): TGTGCCAGTAGTATAAGCCCCCGGGGACACAATGAGCAGTTCTTC. It codes for CASSISPRGHNEQFF.

The V gene is TRBV9, the J gene TRBJ2-7; the D gene is possibly TRBD2 (6 bases). Germline CDR1 SGDLS, CDR2 YYNGEE. V lost 2 bases, J lost 3 bases, and 9 bases lay in between. The CDR3 has 13 residues. As DNA, the CDR3 is TGTGCCAGCAGCGTGGGGGAGGTCTACGAGCAGTACTTC. Translation: CASSVGEVYEQYF.

The sample holds many counts of this clonotype. The chain carries TRBV7-9 and TRBJ2-1; TRBD1 is a possible D gene (6 bases). The CDR3 is 14 residues long. Trimming removed 1 base from V and 6 bases from J, with 10 bases in between. Germline CDR1 is SEHNR and CDR2 is FQNEAQ (reference sequence). The chain's CDR3 is CASSLVLGGNEQFF. Written as DNA, the CDR3 is TGTGCCAGCAGCTTAGTGTTAGGGGGCAATGAGCAGTTCTTC.

The table lists this clonotype with many counts. The rearrangement links TRBV7-6 to TRBJ2-5; 13 bases map to TRBD2. CDR1 and CDR2 (germline): SGHVS, FNYEAQ. The V gene end was trimmed by 5 bases and the J gene end by 5 bases; junction bases not matched to a gene: 11. The CDR3 loop spans 17 amino acids. CDR3 coding DNA: TGTGCCAGCAGCCCCCGGACTAGCGGGGGAAGTTTCGAGACCCAGTACTTC. Translation gives CASSPRTSGGSFETQYF.